This T cell receptor beta chain is drawn from a study of T-cell memory formation after mild COVID-19. From the 5' RACE reads, TCRdb called clonotypes with MiXCR, one entry per CDR3 protein. This sample carries a few hundred thousand distinct CDR3 sequences, 20% of them seen once, and the ten largest clones take 21%. This clonotype was seen more than once but under ten times. Trimming shortened V by 6 bases and J by 4 bases, and 18 bases separated the two germline ends. The germline V gene has CDR1 MNHEY and CDR2 SVGAGI. This CDR3 region has 15 residues. The sequencing input was PBMCs or a T cell subset sorted from them (not recorded which). The rearrangement joins TRBV6-5 to TRBJ1-2, with D unclear. This clonotype originated in a young man who had mild COVID-19 (a few samples of this study predate the infection). Cell type and time point are not known. CDR3 loop: CASRRALQETYGYTF. The CDR3 DNA follows: TGTGCCAGCAGAAGGGCCCTGCAGGAGACCTATGGCTACACCTTC.